This TCR beta chain originates from a study of blood T cell repertoires in COVID-19. At the level of the study: Collection of acute and convalescent COVID-19 samples took place in the United States, Italy and Spain.

Participant reports of clinical history set cohort assignment. Resolution of symptoms, clearance, or two negative PCRs was present in recovered Cohort 3 donors. This clone was counted a single time. In the original analysis: The assay estimated nucleated cells by amplifying reference gene primers. Only in-frame clones appear in the TCRdb table, and some are missing; sequencing was by immunoSEQ multiplex PCR. From that table come the V and J calls and clone size; the DNA was used to work out D and trimming. The sample shows fewer than 350,000 clones, about 89% of them seen only once. Per germline, CDR1 MNHEY and CDR2 SVGAGI. The CDR3 extends over 13 amino acids. Deletions cut 4 bases from V and 2 bases from J, with 9 bases between.

The specimen was PBMCs or T cells enriched from blood (not recorded which). This receptor was identified in a man aged 55 to 69 who had recovered from COVID-19. The chain uses TRBV6-5 and TRBJ2-7; tentative D call: TRBD2 (6 bases). The CDR3 is CASSSGGPYEQYF. CDR3 bases: TGTGCCAGCAGTTCCGGAGGGCCCTACGAGCAGTACTTC.